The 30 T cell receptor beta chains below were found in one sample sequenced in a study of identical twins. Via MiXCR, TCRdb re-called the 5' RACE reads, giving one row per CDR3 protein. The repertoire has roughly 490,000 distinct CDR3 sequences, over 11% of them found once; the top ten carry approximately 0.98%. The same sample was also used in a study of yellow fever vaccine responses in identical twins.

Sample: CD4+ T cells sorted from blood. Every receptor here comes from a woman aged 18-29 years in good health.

The CDR3 here is CASSISGGKNIQYF. The CDR3 DNA reads as TGTGCCAGCAGCATTAGCGGGGGGAAAAACATTCAGTACTTC. V usage is TRBV6-1 and J usage is TRBJ2-4; 10 positions match TRBD2. The V segment lost 6 bases and the J segment 4 bases; nucleotides outside the gene matches: 3. The germline CDR1 and CDR2 sequences are MNHNS and SASEGT. The length of the CDR3 is 14 residues.

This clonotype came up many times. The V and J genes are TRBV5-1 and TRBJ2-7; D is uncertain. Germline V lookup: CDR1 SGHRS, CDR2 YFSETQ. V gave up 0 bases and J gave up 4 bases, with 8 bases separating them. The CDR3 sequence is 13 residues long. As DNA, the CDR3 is TGCGCCAGCAGCTTGGTGTACGGGTACGAGCAGTACTTC. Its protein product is CASSLVYGYEQYF.

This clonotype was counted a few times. CDR3 protein: CSARPLAGADTQYF. The DNA for the CDR3 is TGCAGTGCTAGACCCCTGGCGGGAGCAGATACGCAGTATTTT. The chain couples TRBV20-1 to TRBJ2-3, with 7 bases fitting TRBD2. V was clipped by 2 bases and J by 4 bases; unmatched bases: 6. The germline V gene encodes CDR1 DFQATT and CDR2 SNEGSKA (reference sequence). This CDR3 comprises 14 residues.

The CDR3 spells CASSLGTSGLGETQYF. CDR3 coding DNA: TGTGCCAGCAGCCTGGGGACTAGCGGATTGGGAGAGACCCAGTACTTC. The chain has TRBV11-3 and TRBJ2-5, with 11 bases matching TRBD2. CDR3 size: 16 residues. The germline gives CDR1 SGHNT, CDR2 YENEEA. V lost 5 bases, J lost 4 bases, and 9 bases stayed unmatched.

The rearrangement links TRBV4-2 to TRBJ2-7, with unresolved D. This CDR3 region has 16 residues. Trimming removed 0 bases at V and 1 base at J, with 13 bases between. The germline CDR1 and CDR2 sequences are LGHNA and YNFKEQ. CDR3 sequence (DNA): TGTGCCAGCAGCCAAGATGGAACTGGGGTATCCTACGAGCAGTACTTC. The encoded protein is CASSQDGTGVSYEQYF.

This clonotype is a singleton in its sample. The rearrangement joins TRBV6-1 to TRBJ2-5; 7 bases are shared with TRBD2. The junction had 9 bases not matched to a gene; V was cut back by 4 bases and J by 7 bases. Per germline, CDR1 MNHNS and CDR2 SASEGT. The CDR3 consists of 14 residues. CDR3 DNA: TGTGCCAGCAGTGCGCGGGCGGGGGAGGGGACCCAGTACTTC. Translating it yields CASSARAGEGTQYF.

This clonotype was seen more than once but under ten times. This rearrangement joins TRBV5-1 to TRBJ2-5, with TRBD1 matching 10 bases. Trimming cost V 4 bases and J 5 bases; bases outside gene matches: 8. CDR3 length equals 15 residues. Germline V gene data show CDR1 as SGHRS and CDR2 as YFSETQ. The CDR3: CASSVTGQGQETQYF. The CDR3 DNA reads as TGCGCCAGCAGCGTTACGGGACAGGGGCAGGAGACCCAGTACTTC.

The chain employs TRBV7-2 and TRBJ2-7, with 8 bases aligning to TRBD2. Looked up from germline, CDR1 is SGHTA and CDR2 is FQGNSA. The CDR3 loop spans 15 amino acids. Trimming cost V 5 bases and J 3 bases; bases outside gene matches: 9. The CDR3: CASSPSSGRSYEQYF. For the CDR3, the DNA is TGTGCCAGCAGCCCTTCAAGCGGGAGAAGCTACGAGCAGTACTTC.

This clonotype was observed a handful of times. The CDR3 DNA sequence: TGTGCCACCAGCAGAGATCTTGCTAATGAGCAGTTCTTC. Protein: CATSRDLANEQFF. The genes are TRBV15 and TRBJ2-1; D gene unclear. V was trimmed by 0 bases and J by 7 bases, leaving 7 bases between them. The CDR3 covers 13 residues. The V gene's germline CDR1 is LNHNV and CDR2 YYDKDF (reference sequence).

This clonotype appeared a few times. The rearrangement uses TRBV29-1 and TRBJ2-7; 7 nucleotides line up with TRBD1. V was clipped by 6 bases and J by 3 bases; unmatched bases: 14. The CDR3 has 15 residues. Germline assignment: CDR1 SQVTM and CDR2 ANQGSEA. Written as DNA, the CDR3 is TGCAGCGTCGAGGGGATAATGGGACAGAACTACGAGCAGTACTTC. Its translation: CSVEGIMGQNYEQYF.

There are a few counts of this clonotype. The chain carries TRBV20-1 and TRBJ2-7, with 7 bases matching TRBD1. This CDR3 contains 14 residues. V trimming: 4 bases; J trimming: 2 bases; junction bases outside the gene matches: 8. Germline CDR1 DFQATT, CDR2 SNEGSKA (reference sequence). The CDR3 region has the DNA TGCAGTGCTACCCCGGGACAGATGACCTACGAGCAGTACTTC. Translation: CSATPGQMTYEQYF.

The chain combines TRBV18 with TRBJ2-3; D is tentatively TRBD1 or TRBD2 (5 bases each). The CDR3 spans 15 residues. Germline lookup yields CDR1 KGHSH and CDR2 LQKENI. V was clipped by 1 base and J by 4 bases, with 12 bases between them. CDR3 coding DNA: TGTGCCAGCTCACCACGGGACCGCCAGGCAGATACGCAGTATTTT. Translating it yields CASSPRDRQADTQYF.

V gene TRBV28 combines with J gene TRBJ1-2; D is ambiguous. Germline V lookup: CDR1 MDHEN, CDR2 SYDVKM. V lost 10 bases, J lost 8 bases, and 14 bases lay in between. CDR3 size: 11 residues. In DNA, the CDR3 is TGTGCCAACAAGTCGCCCGCCGGCTACACCTTC. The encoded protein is CANKSPAGYTF.

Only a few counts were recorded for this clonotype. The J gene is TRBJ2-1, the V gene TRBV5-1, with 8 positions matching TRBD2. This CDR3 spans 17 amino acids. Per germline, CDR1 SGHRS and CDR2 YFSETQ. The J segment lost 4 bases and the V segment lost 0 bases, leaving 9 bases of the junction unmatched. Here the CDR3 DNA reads TGCGCCAGCAGCTTGGATCTGAGGCTAGCGGGTTACAATGAGCAGTTCTTC. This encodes CASSLDLRLAGYNEQFF.

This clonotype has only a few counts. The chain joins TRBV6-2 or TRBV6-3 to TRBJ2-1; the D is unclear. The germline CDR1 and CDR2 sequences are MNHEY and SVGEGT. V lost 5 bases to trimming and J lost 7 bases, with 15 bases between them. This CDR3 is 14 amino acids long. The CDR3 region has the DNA TGTGCCAGCAGTCGGCCCCTATTGAGGAATGAGCAGTTCTTC. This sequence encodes CASSRPLLRNEQFF.

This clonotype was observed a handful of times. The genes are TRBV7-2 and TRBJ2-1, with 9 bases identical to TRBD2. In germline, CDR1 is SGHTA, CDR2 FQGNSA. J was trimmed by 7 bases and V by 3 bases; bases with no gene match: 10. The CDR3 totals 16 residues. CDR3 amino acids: CASSFSLAGGRNEQFF. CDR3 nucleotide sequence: TGTGCCAGCAGCTTTAGTTTGGCGGGGGGGCGTAATGAGCAGTTCTTC.

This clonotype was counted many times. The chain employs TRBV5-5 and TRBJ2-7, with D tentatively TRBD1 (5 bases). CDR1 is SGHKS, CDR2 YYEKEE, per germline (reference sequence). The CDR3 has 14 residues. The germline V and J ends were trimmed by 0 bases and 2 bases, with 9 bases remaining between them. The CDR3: CASSLVGATYEQYF. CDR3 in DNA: TGTGCCAGCAGCTTGGTAGGGGCAACCTACGAGCAGTACTTC.

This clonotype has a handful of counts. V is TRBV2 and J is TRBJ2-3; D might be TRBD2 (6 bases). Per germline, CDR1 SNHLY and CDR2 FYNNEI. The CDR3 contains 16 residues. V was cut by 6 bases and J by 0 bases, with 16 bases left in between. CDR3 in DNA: TGTGCCAGCAGGCGTATAACGGGAGCGAGCACAGATACGCAGTATTTT. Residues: CASRRITGASTDTQYF.

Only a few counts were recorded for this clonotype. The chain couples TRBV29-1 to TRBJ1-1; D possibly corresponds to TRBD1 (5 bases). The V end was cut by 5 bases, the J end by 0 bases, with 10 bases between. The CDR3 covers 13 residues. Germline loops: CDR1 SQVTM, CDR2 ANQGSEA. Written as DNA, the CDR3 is TGCAGCGTTACAAAGGGGATGAACACTGAAGCTTTCTTT. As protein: CSVTKGMNTEAFF.

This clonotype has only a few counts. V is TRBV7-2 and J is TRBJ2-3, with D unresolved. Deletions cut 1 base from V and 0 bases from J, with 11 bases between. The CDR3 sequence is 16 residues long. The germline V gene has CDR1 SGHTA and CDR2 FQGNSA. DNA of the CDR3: TGTGCCAGCAGCTTAGTAGGCGGTCCTAGCACAGATACGCAGTATTTT. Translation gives CASSLVGGPSTDTQYF.

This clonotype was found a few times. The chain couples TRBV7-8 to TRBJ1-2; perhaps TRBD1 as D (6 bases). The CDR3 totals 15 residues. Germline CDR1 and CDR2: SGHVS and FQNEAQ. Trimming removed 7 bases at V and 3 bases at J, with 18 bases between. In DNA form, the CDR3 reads TGTGCCAGCACCCCGGCAACAGGGCAGGACTATGGCTACACCTTC. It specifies CASTPATGQDYGYTF.

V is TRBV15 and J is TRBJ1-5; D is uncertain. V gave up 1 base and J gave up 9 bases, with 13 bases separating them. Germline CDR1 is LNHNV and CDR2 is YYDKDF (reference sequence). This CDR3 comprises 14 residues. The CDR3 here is CATSRGGLPRPQHF. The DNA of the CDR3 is TGTGCCACCAGCAGAGGGGGTCTACCACGGCCCCAGCATTTT.

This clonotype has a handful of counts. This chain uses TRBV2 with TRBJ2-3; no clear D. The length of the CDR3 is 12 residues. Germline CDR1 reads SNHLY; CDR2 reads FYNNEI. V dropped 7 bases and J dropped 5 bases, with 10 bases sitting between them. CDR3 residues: CASTATGDTQYF. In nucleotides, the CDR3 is TGTGCCAGCACGGCGACTGGAGATACGCAGTATTTT.

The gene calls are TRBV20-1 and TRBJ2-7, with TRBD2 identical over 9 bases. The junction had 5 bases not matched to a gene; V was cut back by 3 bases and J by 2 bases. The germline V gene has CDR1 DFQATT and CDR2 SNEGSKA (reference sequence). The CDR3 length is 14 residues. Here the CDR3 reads CSARMAGGPYEQYF. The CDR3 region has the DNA TGCAGTGCTAGGATGGCGGGAGGGCCCTACGAGCAGTACTTC.

In nucleotides, the CDR3 is TGTGCCAGCAGCCAAGTTACTAATGAGCAGTTCTTC. It yields the protein CASSQVTNEQFF. V is TRBV3-1 and J is TRBJ2-1; D is unclear. The germline V and J ends were trimmed by 1 base and 7 bases, with 5 bases remaining between them. Per germline, CDR1 LGHDT and CDR2 YNNKEL (reference sequence). This CDR3 spans 12 amino acids.

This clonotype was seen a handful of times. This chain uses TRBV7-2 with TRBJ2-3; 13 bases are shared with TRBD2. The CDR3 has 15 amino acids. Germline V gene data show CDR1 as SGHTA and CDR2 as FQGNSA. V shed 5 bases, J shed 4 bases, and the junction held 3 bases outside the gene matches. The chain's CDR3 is CASSQTSGRADTQYF. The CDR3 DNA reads TGTGCCAGCAGCCAAACTAGCGGGAGGGCAGATACGCAGTATTTT.

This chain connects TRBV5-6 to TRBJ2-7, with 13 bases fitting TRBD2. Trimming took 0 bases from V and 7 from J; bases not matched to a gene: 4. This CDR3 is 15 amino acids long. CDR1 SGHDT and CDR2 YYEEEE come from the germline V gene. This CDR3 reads CASSLVLAGGQEQYF. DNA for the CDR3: TGTGCCAGCAGCTTGGTACTAGCGGGAGGGCAGGAGCAGTACTTC.

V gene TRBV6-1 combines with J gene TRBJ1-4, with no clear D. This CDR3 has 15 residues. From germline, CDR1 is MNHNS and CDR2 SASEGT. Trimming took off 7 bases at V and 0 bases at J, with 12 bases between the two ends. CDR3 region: CASKWTVATNEKLFF. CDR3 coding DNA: TGTGCCAGCAAGTGGACCGTTGCAACTAATGAAAAACTGTTTTTT.

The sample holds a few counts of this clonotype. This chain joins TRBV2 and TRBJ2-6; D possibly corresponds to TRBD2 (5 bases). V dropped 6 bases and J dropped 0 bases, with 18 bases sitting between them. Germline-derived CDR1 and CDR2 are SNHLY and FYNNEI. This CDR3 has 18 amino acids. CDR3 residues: CASRTLRTDSSGANVLTF. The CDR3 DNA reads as TGTGCCAGCAGGACGTTGAGGACTGATAGCTCTGGGGCCAACGTCCTGACTTTC.

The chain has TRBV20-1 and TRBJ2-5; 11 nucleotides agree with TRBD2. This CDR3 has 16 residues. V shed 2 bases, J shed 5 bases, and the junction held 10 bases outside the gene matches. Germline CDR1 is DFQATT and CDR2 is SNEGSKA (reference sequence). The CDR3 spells CSARRTTSGTVETQYF. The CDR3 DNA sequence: TGCAGTGCTAGAAGGACGACTAGCGGGACGGTCGAGACCCAGTACTTC.